Following are 28 T cell receptor beta chains from one sample sequenced in a study of cytomegalovirus exposure and HLA in healthy donors. The PCR contained 60 Vbeta and 13 Jbeta primers. Measured with immunoSEQ multiplex PCR; TCRdb has only the in-frame clones, and not every one. The sample includes 110,000 to 150,000 clones, roughly 71% of them seen just once. The sequenced sample was PBMCs. Every receptor here comes from a man aged 25 to 45 in good health and CMV-seronegative.

CDR3 DNA sequence: TGTGCCAGCAGTGAAGCGCTTAGGGAGGGTACGCAGTATTTT. This codes for CASSEALREGTQYF. The J gene is TRBJ2-3, the V gene TRBV2; TRBD2 agrees at 7 bases. There are 14 residues in the CDR3. V lost 0 bases, J lost 8 bases, and 5 bases stayed unmatched. CDR1 and CDR2 (germline): SNHLY, FYNNEI.

This clone was counted a few times. The chain carries TRBV30 and TRBJ2-7; a weak D match, TRBD2 (6 bases). Trimming pared 0 bases from V and 4 bases from J, leaving 13 bases between. From germline, CDR1 is GTSNPN and CDR2 SVGIG (reference sequence). The CDR3 is 14 residues long. CDR3 in amino acids: CAWSVGGTAYEQYF. The CDR3 nucleotides are TGTGCCTGGAGTGTCGGTGGGACTGCGTACGAGCAGTACTTC.

The sample holds one count of this clone. This chain connects TRBV4-1 to TRBJ2-3; 8 nucleotides line up with TRBD1. This CDR3 has 17 amino acids. The V gene's germline CDR1 is MGHRA and CDR2 YSYEKL. V dropped 1 base and J dropped 3; count of bases not matched to a gene: 9. As DNA, the CDR3 is TGCGCCAGCAGCCAAGTGAAAACAGGGGGAGCAACAGATACGCAGTATTTT. Its protein product is CASSQVKTGGATDTQYF.

The chain combines TRBV6-5 with TRBJ1-1; 8 nucleotides agree with TRBD1. Looked up from germline, CDR1 is MNHEY and CDR2 is SVGAGI. J gave up 7 bases and V 5 bases, and 6 bases lay outside the gene matches. The CDR3 has 13 residues. The CDR3 here is CASSRQGSDEAFF. The CDR3 DNA reads as TGTGCCAGCAGTCGACAGGGGAGTGATGAAGCTTTCTTT.

The rearrangement joins TRBV19 to TRBJ1-6; D not certain. Germline V gives CDR1 LNHDA, CDR2 SQIVND (reference sequence). Trimming cost V 3 bases and J 0 bases, with 9 bases left between them. The CDR3 has 16 residues. CDR3 residues: CASSISPSSYNSPLHF. In nucleotides, the CDR3 is TGTGCCAGTAGTATTTCTCCGAGCTCCTATAATTCACCCCTCCACTTT.

The chain couples TRBV7-9 to TRBJ1-4; D is possibly TRBD1 (6 bases). The CDR3 is made up of 16 amino acids. Germline lookup yields CDR1 SEHNR and CDR2 FQNEAQ (reference sequence). With 7 bases removed from V and 4 bases from J, the gap between germline ends came to 19 bases. This CDR3 reads CASTSLSQGFNEKLFF. DNA for the CDR3: TGTGCCAGCACCAGCCTTTCCCAGGGGTTTAATGAAAAACTGTTTTTT.

The sample holds one count of this clone. The chain uses TRBV19 and TRBJ2-5; perhaps TRBD1 as D (7 bases). Between the trimmed V and J ends, which lost 2 bases and 7 bases, there was a span of 14 bases. CDR1 LNHDA and CDR2 SQIVND come from the germline V gene (reference sequence). The CDR3 spans 14 residues. In nucleotides, the CDR3 is TGTGCCAGTAGTATACCAGGGGGGAGAGTGACCCAGTACTTC. Protein: CASSIPGGRVTQYF. Using reference TRBV19 and TRBJ2-5 for the parts outside the CDR3, the full variable domain is DGGITQSPKYLFRKEGQNVTLSCEQNLNHDAMYWYRQDPGQGLRLIYYSQIVNDFQKGDIAEGYSVSREKKESFPLTVTSAQKNPTAFYLCASSIPGGRVTQYFGPGTRLLVL.

The V and J genes are TRBV15 and TRBJ2-2; TRBD1 might be the D (5 bases). The CDR3 consists of 17 residues. Germline CDR1 and CDR2: LNHNV and YYDKDF (reference sequence). V gave up 7 bases and J gave up 4 bases, with 22 bases separating them. The CDR3 region is CATTSLLGLRSTGELFF. CDR3 nucleotides: TGTGCCACCACCTCCCTGTTGGGGCTGAGGAGCACCGGGGAGCTGTTTTTT.

The chain carries TRBV4-2 and TRBJ1-2; 12 bases agree with TRBD1. The CDR3 is made up of 16 amino acids. Germline V gene sequence: CDR1 LGHNA, CDR2 YNFKEQ. V was clipped by 1 base and J by 7 bases; unmatched bases: 7. DNA of the CDR3: TGTGCCAGCAGCCAAGTGGGGGACAGGGGGCCTGGTGGCTACACCTTC. It specifies CASSQVGDRGPGGYTF.

The rearrangement links TRBV9 to TRBJ2-3, with a weak D call TRBD1 (5 bases). The CDR3 is 13 amino acids. The germline CDR1 and CDR2 sequences are SGDLS and YYNGEE. V was clipped by 7 bases and J by 5 bases, with 14 bases between them. CDR3 protein: CASGKGRGDTQYF. As DNA, the CDR3 is TGTGCCAGCGGAAAGGGGCGAGGAGATACGCAGTATTTT.

This chain connects TRBV2 to TRBJ2-2, with 8 bases matching TRBD2. After removal of 10 bases from V and 0 bases from J, the junction contained 16 bases not matched to a gene. Germline V gene sequence: CDR1 SNHLY, CDR2 FYNNEI. This CDR3 contains 18 residues. The CDR3, as DNA: TGTGCCACCAGACCGGGGCGGGGGGCCAGTTCGAACACCGGGGAGCTGTTTTTT. Encoded protein: CATRPGRGASSNTGELFF.

The V and J genes are TRBV7-8 and TRBJ2-1, with 10 bases fitting TRBD2. The CDR3 contains 16 residues. V shed 2 bases, J shed 8 bases, and the junction held 9 bases outside the gene matches. Germline V gene data show CDR1 as SGHVS and CDR2 as FQNEAQ. The CDR3: CASSLPRASGSDEQFF. CDR3 coding DNA: TGTGCCAGCAGCTTACCCAGGGCTAGCGGGAGCGATGAGCAGTTCTTC.

The chain recombines TRBV2 with TRBJ2-1; 7 nucleotides align to TRBD2. The junction had 7 bases not matched to a gene; V was cut back by 7 bases and J by 4 bases. Germline V lookup: CDR1 SNHLY, CDR2 FYNNEI. The CDR3 spans 14 residues. This chain's CDR3 is CASTRGGGYNEQFF. The CDR3 DNA reads TGTGCCAGCACAAGGGGCGGGGGTTACAATGAGCAGTTCTTC. Full variable domain (remainder filled in from reference TRBV2 and TRBJ2-1): EPEVTQTPSHQVTQMGQEVILRCVPISNHLYFYWYRQILGQKVEFLVSFYNNEISEKSEIFDDQFSVERPDGSNFTLKIRSTKLEDSAMYFCASTRGGGYNEQFFGPGTRLTVL.

The chain recombines TRBV28 with TRBJ1-2, with a weak D call TRBD1 (5 bases). In germline, CDR1 is MDHEN, CDR2 SYDVKM. This CDR3 comprises 15 residues. With 2 bases removed from V and 7 bases from J, the gap between germline ends came to 17 bases. The CDR3 reads CASSLLIQGKSGYTF. As DNA, the CDR3 is TGTGCCAGCAGTTTACTTATTCAGGGCAAGAGTGGCTACACCTTC.

The genes are TRBV19 and TRBJ1-5, with TRBD1 matching over 10 bases. The junction had 4 bases not matched to a gene; V was cut back by 5 bases and J by 6 bases. This CDR3 has 14 residues. From germline, CDR1 is LNHDA and CDR2 SQIVND (reference sequence). The CDR3 protein is CASSLGQGIQPQHF. The CDR3 nucleotides are TGTGCCAGTAGTCTGGGACAGGGGATTCAGCCCCAGCATTTT.

This sequence joins TRBV5-4 and TRBJ1-1; 10 bases align to TRBD1. The CDR3 has 16 residues. V shed 2 bases, J shed 6 bases, and the junction held 10 bases outside the gene matches. The germline V gene has CDR1 SGHNT and CDR2 YYREEE (reference sequence). The CDR3 DNA is TGTGCCAGCAGCTTAGGACCGGGACAGGGGTCGTCTGAAGCTTTCTTT. This codes for CASSLGPGQGSSEAFF. Variable domain in full (rest from reference TRBV5-4 and TRBJ1-1): ETGVTQSPTHLIKTRGQQVTLRCSSQSGHNTVSWYQQALGQGPQFIFQYYREEENGRGNFPPRFSGLQFPNYSSELNVNALELDDSALYLCASSLGPGQGSSEAFFGQGTRLTVV.

The rearrangement uses TRBV7-2 and TRBJ1-5; D is possibly TRBD1 (5 bases). Trimming pared 1 base from V and 8 bases from J, leaving 12 bases between. Germline CDR1 is SGHTA and CDR2 is FQGNSA. CDR3 size: 14 residues. The CDR3 is CASSLETGREPQHF. The CDR3 region has the DNA TGTGCCAGCAGCTTAGAAACGGGCAGGGAGCCCCAGCATTTT.

Note on this clone: The same CDR3 arises from other DNA sequences in this sample as well. This chain connects TRBV7-3 to TRBJ2-6; 7 nucleotides match TRBD1. The V gene's germline CDR1 is SGHTA and CDR2 FQGTGA. V dropped 2 bases and J dropped 1; count of bases not matched to a gene: 2. The CDR3 consists of 16 residues. CDR3 in amino acids: CASSLEGASGANVLTF. The CDR3 nucleotides read TGTGCCAGCAGCTTAGAGGGGGCGTCTGGGGCCAACGTCCTGACTTTC.

This clone was seen a few times. V usage is TRBV9 and J usage is TRBJ2-5, with 8 bases lining up with TRBD1. The DNA end lines up better with TRBJ2-7; the J call may be wrong. The CDR3 has 18 amino acids. CDR1 and CDR2 from the germline V gene are SGDLS and YYNGEE. The chain's CDR3 is CASSVRTGPPSLLSEQYF. As DNA, the CDR3 is TGTGCCAGCAGCGTCCGGACAGGGCCTCCTTCTCTACTTAGCGAGCAGTACTTC.

The chain employs TRBV6-1 and TRBJ2-1; the match to TRBD1 covers 8 bases. Germline V gene sequence: CDR1 MNHNS, CDR2 SASEGT. With V trimmed by 4 bases and J by 0 bases, 5 bases remained unmatched. The CDR3 has 16 residues. CDR3 in amino acids: CASSGRQGSSYNEQFF. CDR3 DNA: TGTGCCAGCAGTGGCCGACAGGGGAGCTCCTACAATGAGCAGTTCTTC.

V and J are TRBV6-1 and TRBJ1-5; TRBD1 aligns across 8 bases. V shed 2 bases, J shed 4 bases, and the junction held 7 bases outside the gene matches. Germline lookup yields CDR1 MNHNS and CDR2 SASEGT. CDR3 length: 16 residues. The CDR3 DNA sequence: TGTGCCAGCAGTGAACTATGGACAGGGTTGAATCAGCCCCAGCATTTT. Amino acids: CASSELWTGLNQPQHF.

CDR3 DNA: TGCGCCAGCAGCTTGGGGGCCACCTCTGGAAACACCATATATTTT. It codes for CASSLGATSGNTIYF. V and J are TRBV5-1 and TRBJ1-3; D unclear. The V and J ends lost 0 bases and 0 bases respectively, with 7 bases between them. Looked up from germline, CDR1 is SGHRS and CDR2 is YFSETQ. The CDR3 loop spans 15 amino acids.

This chain uses TRBV7-9 with TRBJ2-7, with TRBD1 identical over 7 bases. Germline lookup yields CDR1 SEHNR and CDR2 FQNEAQ (reference sequence). V dropped 5 bases and J dropped 0; count of bases not matched to a gene: 4. This CDR3 is built from 14 residues. CDR3 DNA: TGTGCCAGCAGCGTATGGGACAGCTCCTACGAGCAGTACTTC. This encodes CASSVWDSSYEQYF. The entire variable domain, with the rest obtained from reference TRBV7-9 and TRBJ2-7, is as follows: DTGVSQNPRHKITKRGQNVTFRCDPISEHNRLYWYRQTLGQGPEFLTYFQNEAQLEKSRLLSDRFSAERPKGSFSTLEIQRTEQGDSAMYLCASSVWDSSYEQYFGPGTRLTVT.

CDR3 region: CSVEDPRALYGYTF. The CDR3 DNA follows: TGCAGCGTTGAAGATCCCAGGGCCCTCTATGGCTACACCTTC. This chain connects TRBV29-1 to TRBJ1-2, with D perhaps matching TRBD1 (5 bases). Germline CDR1 is SQVTM and CDR2 is ANQGSEA. Between the trimmed V and J ends, which lost 0 bases and 4 bases, there was a span of 12 bases. This CDR3 region has 14 residues.

The gene calls are TRBV5-1 and TRBJ1-6; no clear D. The germline V and J ends were trimmed by 2 bases and 6 bases, with 15 bases remaining between them. The CDR3 totals 16 residues. Germline-derived CDR1 and CDR2 are SGHRS and YFSETQ. DNA for the CDR3: TGCGCCAGCAGCTTTAACAGCGGAGGCTCTAATTCACCCCTCCACTTT. This codes for CASSFNSGGSNSPLHF.

The rearrangement joins TRBV2 to TRBJ1-5, with unresolved D. This CDR3 is 15 amino acids long. V was clipped by 4 bases and J by 0 bases, with 10 bases between them. CDR1 is SNHLY, CDR2 FYNNEI, per germline. CDR3: CASSAIVPSNQPQHF. As DNA, the CDR3 is TGTGCCAGCAGTGCTATCGTTCCTAGCAATCAGCCCCAGCATTTT.

The CDR3 protein is CASSSGLASHNEQFF. The CDR3 region has the DNA TGTGCCAGCAGCTCGGGACTAGCCTCTCATAATGAGCAGTTCTTC. The chain employs TRBV5-8 and TRBJ2-1, with 9 positions matching TRBD2. This CDR3 region has 15 residues. Trimming cost V 3 bases and J 7 bases; bases outside gene matches: 8. From germline, CDR1 is SGHTS and CDR2 YDEGEE.

The chain uses TRBV7-9 and TRBJ1-3, with a tentative D call TRBD1 (5 bases). V was clipped by 6 bases and J by 0 bases, with 15 bases between them. The CDR3 is made up of 16 amino acids. The germline V gene has CDR1 SEHNR and CDR2 FQNEAQ (reference sequence). The CDR3 sequence is CASSLTGTASGNTIYF. The CDR3, as DNA: TGTGCCAGCAGTCTAACAGGCACGGCCTCTGGAAACACCATATATTTT. The whole variable domain, filled in from reference TRBV7-9 and TRBJ1-3, reads DTGVSQNPRHKITKRGQNVTFRCDPISEHNRLYWYRQTLGQGPEFLTYFQNEAQLEKSRLLSDRFSAERPKGSFSTLEIQRTEQGDSAMYLCASSLTGTASGNTIYFGEGSWLTVV.